Below are 18 T cell receptor beta chains sequenced from a single sample in a study of blood T cell repertoires in COVID-19. Data came from immunoSEQ multiplex PCR; TCRdb stores just in-frame clones and leaves some out. The sample shows approximately 260,000 clones, around 82% of them seen only once. The sequencing sample was made of peripheral blood. The receptors come from a woman at least 80 years old with active or convalescent COVID-19.

The V and J genes are TRBV28 and TRBJ2-7, with D maybe TRBD1 (6 bases). V was shortened by 0 bases and J by 13 bases, with 16 bases between the two germline ends. The CDR3 spans 13 residues. Germline V gene data show CDR1 as MDHEN and CDR2 as SYDVKM. The CDR3: CASSLWGRGGEYF. The CDR3 nucleotides read TGTGCCAGCAGTTTATGGGGCAGGGGTGGGGAATACTTC.

The chain uses TRBV3-1 (or the pseudogene TRBV3-2) and TRBJ2-5; 10 bases fit TRBD2. Trimming cost V 4 bases and J 5 bases; bases outside gene matches: 7. The CDR3 sequence is 15 residues long. The germline gives CDR1 LGHDT, CDR2 YNNKEL (reference sequence). CDR3 residues: CASSRSSGSFETQYF. As DNA, the CDR3 is TGTGCCAGCAGCCGGTCTAGCGGGAGCTTCGAGACCCAGTACTTC.

This rearrangement joins TRBV3-1 (or the pseudogene TRBV3-2) to TRBJ2-2; TRBD2 matches at 8 bases. V gave up 8 bases and J gave up 8 bases; unmatched junction bases: 13. The CDR3 is 15 residues long. The germline V gene encodes CDR1 LGHDT and CDR2 YNNKEL (reference sequence). The CDR3 loop reads CASSPTGGHRGELFF. The CDR3 DNA follows: TGTGCCAGCTCACCGACGGGGGGGCACAGGGGGGAGCTGTTTTTT.

The rearrangement uses TRBV28 and TRBJ2-7, with a weak D call TRBD1 (6 bases). V was shortened by 5 bases and J by 1 base, with 15 bases between the two germline ends. Germline assignment: CDR1 MDHEN and CDR2 SYDVKM. The CDR3 length is 15 residues. CDR3 sequence: CASSLSGVRSYEQYF. In DNA form, the CDR3 reads TGTGCCAGCAGTCTGTCAGGGGTTCGGTCCTACGAGCAGTACTTC. Full variable domain (rest looked up from reference TRBV28 and TRBJ2-7): DVKVTQSSRYLVKRTGEKVFLECVQDMDHENMFWYRQDPGLGLRLIYFSYDVKMKEKGDIPEGYSVSREKKERFSLILESASTNQTSMYLCASSLSGVRSYEQYFGPGTRLTVT.

V and J are TRBV7-8 and TRBJ2-7; 7 positions match TRBD1. This CDR3 is built from 14 residues. Trimming at V came to 2 bases and at J to 13 bases, leaving 14 bases not matched to a gene. Germline V lookup: CDR1 SGHVS, CDR2 FQNEAQ. CDR3 bases: TGTGCCAGCAGCTTAAAGTACACGGGACAGTCCTTCTACTTC. It translates to CASSLKYTGQSFYF.

This clone was counted a few times. The rearrangement joins TRBV3-1 (or the pseudogene TRBV3-2) to TRBJ2-2, with D perhaps TRBD2 (6 bases). CDR1 is LGHDT and CDR2 is YNNKEL in the germline V gene (reference sequence). The CDR3 is 17 residues long. The V gene lost 0 bases and the J gene lost 6 bases, with 17 bases spanning the gap. CDR3 region: CASSQDSFVGGAGELFF. CDR3 nucleotides: TGTGCCAGCAGCCAAGATTCGTTTGTTGGCGGGGCCGGGGAGCTGTTTTTT.

CDR3 in DNA: TGTGCCTGGAGTACACTTTTAGCTCCGGGCACAGATACGCAGTATTTT. Encoded protein: CAWSTLLAPGTDTQYF. The chain is built from TRBV30 and TRBJ2-3; the D is unclear. Trimming left V 2 bases short and J 1 base short, with 16 bases between. The V gene's germline CDR1 is GTSNPN and CDR2 SVGIG (reference sequence). The CDR3 is 16 amino acids. The full variable domain, with the rest looked up from reference TRBV30 and TRBJ2-3, is SQTIHQWPATLVQPVGSPLSLECTVEGTSNPNLYWYRQAAGRGLQLLFYSVGIGQISSEVPQNLSASRPQDRQFILSSKKLLLSDSGFYLCAWSTLLAPGTDTQYFGPGTRLTVL.

The chain uses TRBV5-1 and TRBJ1-1; D unclear. CDR1 is SGHRS, CDR2 YFSETQ, per germline. The CDR3 totals 13 residues. V was pared by 3 bases and J by 7 bases, with 13 bases between. In nucleotides, the CDR3 is TGCGCCAGCAGCTCGGACTCCCAACTTGAAGCTTTCTTT. It encodes CASSSDSQLEAFF.

This clone appeared once. The V call is TRBV2, the J call TRBJ2-3; 8 nucleotides agree with TRBD1. The CDR3 runs 14 residues. The germline gives CDR1 SNHLY, CDR2 FYNNEI. Losses at the gene ends were 4 bases for V and 3 bases for J; bases not matched to a gene: 3. The CDR3 nucleotides read TGTGCCAGCAGTGGACAGGGGATTACAGATACGCAGTATTTT. Translating gives CASSGQGITDTQYF.

The J gene is TRBJ1-2, the V gene TRBV2, with D hard to call. The germline V gene has CDR1 SNHLY and CDR2 FYNNEI. Trimming cost V 6 bases and J 8 bases, with 13 bases left between them. The CDR3 extends over 12 amino acids. The CDR3 DNA reads TGTGCCAGCAGCCCCACGTTCGGGGGCTACACCTTC. Translation gives CASSPTFGGYTF. Full variable domain (missing parts from reference TRBV2 and TRBJ1-2): EPEVTQTPSHQVTQMGQEVILRCVPISNHLYFYWYRQILGQKVEFLVSFYNNEISEKSEIFDDQFSVERPDGSNFTLKIRSTKLEDSAMYFCASSPTFGGYTFGSGTRLTVV.

This rearrangement joins TRBV5-4 to TRBJ1-4; TRBD1 agrees at 7 bases. The germline CDR1 and CDR2 sequences are SGHNT and YYREEE (reference sequence). The V and J ends lost 4 bases and 0 bases, in that order; junction bases with no gene match: 15. The CDR3 has 19 amino acids. CDR3 residues: CASSRFTGARGATNEKLFF. The CDR3 DNA reads as TGTGCCAGCAGCCGATTCACAGGGGCCCGAGGTGCAACTAATGAAAAACTGTTTTTT.

The chain uses TRBV19 and TRBJ2-7; perhaps TRBD2 as D (6 bases). Germline assignment: CDR1 LNHDA and CDR2 SQIVND (reference sequence). The CDR3 is 16 residues long. The V end lost 2 bases, the J end lost 0 bases, and 14 bases lay between the germline ends. The DNA of the CDR3 is TGTGCCAGTAGTATATGGGGGGTGGGGAACTCCTACGAGCAGTACTTC. Protein: CASSIWGVGNSYEQYF.

The chain is built from TRBV3-1 (or the pseudogene TRBV3-2) and TRBJ1-4; a weak D match, TRBD1 (5 bases). The CDR3 covers 15 residues. Germline assignment: CDR1 LGHDT and CDR2 YNNKEL (reference sequence). Between the trimmed V and J ends, which lost 4 bases and 5 bases, there was a span of 14 bases. CDR3 nucleotides: TGTGCCAGCAGCCCCAACCGACGGGGGAATGAAAAACTGTTTTTT. It specifies CASSPNRRGNEKLFF.

The chain has TRBV11-2 and TRBJ2-7; 10 bases align to TRBD2. Germline trimming cut 2 bases from V and 2 bases from J; bases unmatched to any gene: 3. The CDR3 extends over 15 amino acids. Germline V gene lookup returns CDR1 SGHAT and CDR2 FQNNGV. The CDR3 reads CASSLLAGGPYEQYF. The CDR3 coding sequence is TGTGCCAGCAGCTTATTAGCGGGGGGCCCCTACGAGCAGTACTTC.

The V gene is TRBV2, the J gene TRBJ1-1, with D possibly being TRBD1 (6 bases). The germline gives CDR1 SNHLY, CDR2 FYNNEI. V lost 1 base and J 3 bases, leaving 6 bases between the germline ends. CDR3 length: 13 residues. CDR3 in DNA: TGTGCCAGCAGTGAAGACAGGGACACTGAAGCTTTCTTT. The encoded protein is CASSEDRDTEAFF.

The V call is TRBV30, the J call TRBJ1-4, with D possibly being TRBD1 (6 bases). The V gene's germline CDR1 is GTSNPN and CDR2 SVGIG (reference sequence). Trimming pared 4 bases from V and 8 bases from J, leaving 14 bases between. This CDR3 is 13 amino acids long. The CDR3 loop is CAWTRQGQEKLFF. CDR3 DNA: TGTGCCTGGACCCGCCAGGGACAAGAAAAACTGTTTTTT.

The chain joins TRBV4-1 to TRBJ2-5; TRBD1 matches 10 bases. V dropped 2 bases and J dropped 2; count of bases not matched to a gene: 5. The CDR3 has 16 amino acids. Per the germline V gene, CDR1 is MGHRA and CDR2 is YSYEKL. CDR3 DNA sequence: TGCGCCAGCAGCCAACAAAGACAGGGGGCTCAAGAGACCCAGTACTTC. Amino acid sequence: CASSQQRQGAQETQYF.

V gene TRBV9 combines with J gene TRBJ2-5; 10 bases fit TRBD2. This CDR3 has 16 amino acids. Unmatched junction bases numbered 4, after V lost 0 bases and J lost 2 bases. Germline assignment: CDR1 SGDLS and CDR2 YYNGEE. This CDR3 is CASSVGTSGMQETQYF. The DNA of the CDR3 is TGTGCCAGCAGCGTAGGCACTAGCGGGATGCAAGAGACCCAGTACTTC.